The rows below give T cell receptor beta chains drawn from one sample of a study of T cells in Graves' hyperthyroidism and ophthalmopathy. A single record per CDR3 protein comes from TCRdb applying MiXCR to the multiplex PCR reads. Of about 380,000 distinct CDR3 sequences in the sample, approximately 13% are singletons; the top ten hold less than 25%. Material: blood. The receptors were sampled from a man younger than 40 with Graves' hyperthyroidism that later progressed to Graves' ophthalmopathy. The CDR3 runs from the conserved cysteine through the conserved F or W. The D gene is left open where the match is weak. Expanded clones get a size class; other rows say once, few or many, or leave the size out.

D: .; size: many; length: 14; J: TRBJ1-6; V: TRBV12-3/TRBV12-4; CDR3: CASTQGGFGSPLHF; DNA: TGTGCCAGCACCCAAGGGGGGTTTGGTTCACCCCTCCACTTT
D: TRBD1; size: .; length: 12; J: TRBJ2-5; V: TRBV29-1; CDR3: CSDSGGGETQYF; DNA: TGCAGCGACTCAGGGGGCGGGGAGACCCAGTACTTC
D: TRBD1; size: .; length: 14; J: TRBJ1-3; V: TRBV20-1; CDR3: CSAGDSSSGNTIYF; DNA: TGCAGTGCTGGGGACAGCAGCTCTGGAAACACCATATATTTT
D: .; size: many; length: 13; J: TRBJ1-6; V: TRBV3-1; CDR3: CASSHPRGSPLHF; DNA: TGTGCCAGCAGCCATCCCCGGGGTTCACCCCTCCACTTT
D: .; size: many; length: 11; J: TRBJ2-5; V: TRBV20-1; CDR3: CSARARETQYF; DNA: TGCAGTGCCAGAGCCCGAGAGACCCAGTACTTC
D: .; size: .; length: 13; J: TRBJ1-6; V: TRBV6-1; CDR3: CASSRSPNSPLHF; DNA: TGTGCCAGCAGTAGGTCTCCAAATTCACCCCTCCACTTT
D: .; size: .; length: 16; J: TRBJ1-2; V: TRBV3-1; CDR3: CASSHGQPPDNYGYTF; DNA: TGTGCCAGCAGCCATGGACAGCCCCCGGATAACTATGGCTACACCTTC
D: .; size: many; length: 14; J: TRBJ2-5; V: TRBV9; CDR3: CASSPTQDQETQYF; DNA: TGTGCCAGCAGCCCGACACAGGACCAAGAGACCCAGTACTTC
D: .; size: few; length: 16; J: TRBJ2-3; V: TRBV18; CDR3: CASSPRPLRSTDTQYF; DNA: TGTGCCAGCTCACCAAGGCCCCTCCGAAGCACAGATACGCAGTATTTT
D: .; size: few; length: 14; J: TRBJ2-3; V: TRBV5-1; CDR3: CASSTGGTRDTQYF; DNA: TGCGCCAGCAGCACCGGCGGGACTCGAGATACGCAGTATTTT
D: .; size: few; length: 15; J: TRBJ2-2; V: TRBV20-1; CDR3: CSAPDRRTNTGELFF; DNA: TGCAGTGCCCCTGACAGGAGGACGAACACCGGGGAGCTGTTTTTT
D: .; size: few; length: 13; J: TRBJ1-1; V: TRBV29-1; CDR3: CSVREHENTEAFF; DNA: TGCAGCGTTCGGGAACATGAGAACACTGAAGCTTTCTTT
D: .; size: once; length: 16; J: TRBJ1-6; V: TRBV7-9; CDR3: CASSLHGGRYNSPLHF; DNA: TGTGCCAGCAGCCTCCATGGGGGACGATATAATTCACCCCTCCACTTT
D: .; size: .; length: 15; J: TRBJ1-4; V: TRBV5-4; CDR3: CASSLDHGGTEKLFF; DNA: TGTGCCAGCAGCTTGGATCATGGGGGGACTGAAAAACTGTTTTTT
D: .; size: many; length: 14; J: TRBJ1-1; V: TRBV28; CDR3: CASSSGGRNTEAFF; DNA: TGTGCCAGCAGTTCCGGGGGTAGAAACACTGAAGCTTTCTTT
D: TRBD1; size: many; length: 13; J: TRBJ1-6; V: TRBV30; CDR3: CAWGRQGISPLHF; DNA: TGTGCCTGGGGACGACAGGGCATCTCACCCCTCCACTTT
D: .; size: many; length: 14; J: TRBJ1-5; V: TRBV5-6; CDR3: CASSLGGSTSPQHF; DNA: TGTGCCAGCAGCTTGGGGGGCAGCACCTCGCCCCAGCATTTT
D: .; size: .; length: 14; J: TRBJ2-4; V: TRBV7-9; CDR3: CASSDWKAENIQYF; DNA: TGTGCCAGCAGCGACTGGAAGGCGGAAAACATTCAGTACTTC
D: .; size: .; length: 13; J: TRBJ2-1; V: TRBV11-2; CDR3: CASSLDPGYEQFF; DNA: TGTGCCAGCAGCTTAGATCCTGGCTATGAGCAGTTCTTC
D: .; size: many; length: 14; J: TRBJ1-5; V: TRBV11-2; CDR3: CASSPGGAEQPQHF; DNA: TGTGCCAGCAGCCCAGGCGGGGCAGAGCAGCCCCAGCATTTT
D: TRBD1; size: many; length: 17; J: TRBJ1-6; V: TRBV28; CDR3: CASRTSWDRGKKSPLHF; DNA: TGTGCCAGCAGAACGAGCTGGGACAGGGGAAAAAAGTCACCCCTCCACTTT
D: .; size: few; length: 14; J: TRBJ1-4; V: TRBV7-9; CDR3: CASSPRRGNEKLFF; DNA: TGTGCCAGCAGCCCCCGGAGGGGGAATGAAAAACTGTTTTTT
D: .; size: many; length: 18; J: TRBJ2-3; V: TRBV27; CDR3: CASSLPPRGSRDTDTQYF; DNA: TGTGCCAGCAGTTTGCCACCTCGCGGTAGCAGAGACACAGATACGCAGTATTTT
D: .; size: many; length: 14; J: TRBJ1-1; V: TRBV5-1; CDR3: CASSLVVGAEEAFF; DNA: TGCGCCAGCAGCTTGGTGGTGGGGGCGGAAGAAGCTTTCTTT
D: .; size: many; length: 16; J: TRBJ2-7; V: TRBV3-1; CDR3: CASSQDQGPSTYEQYF; DNA: TGTGCCAGCAGCCAAGATCAGGGGCCGTCAACCTACGAGCAGTACTTC
D: .; size: .; length: 15; J: TRBJ1-2; V: TRBV4-1; CDR3: CASSRPSVGIYGYTF; DNA: TGCGCCAGCAGTCGGCCTTCGGTTGGTATATATGGCTACACCTTC
D: TRBD1; size: .; length: 15; J: TRBJ1-4; V: TRBV5-1; CDR3: CASSLTGTGNEKLFF; DNA: TGCGCCAGCAGCTTAACCGGGACAGGGAATGAAAAACTGTTTTTT
D: .; size: many; length: 14; J: TRBJ1-5; V: TRBV27; CDR3: CASSLKGGNQPQHF; DNA: TGTGCCAGCAGTTTAAAAGGAGGAAATCAGCCCCAGCATTTT
D: .; size: .; length: 14; J: TRBJ1-6; V: TRBV18; CDR3: CASSPKWQESPLHF; DNA: TGTGCCAGCTCACCAAAGTGGCAGGAGTCACCCCTCCACTTT
D: .; size: few; length: 14; J: TRBJ1-2; V: TRBV10-2; CDR3: CASSESADNYGYTF; DNA: TGCGCCAGCAGTGAGTCGGCAGATAACTATGGCTACACCTTC
D: .; size: .; length: 12; J: TRBJ2-1; V: TRBV28; CDR3: CASSLYLEGQFF; DNA: TGTGCCAGCAGTTTATACTTAGAAGGGCAGTTCTTC
D: .; size: many; length: 14; J: TRBJ1-1; V: TRBV12-3/TRBV12-4; CDR3: CASSLTEMNTEAFF; DNA: TGTGCCAGCAGTTTGACAGAAATGAACACTGAAGCTTTCTTT
D: TRBD1; size: many; length: 15; J: TRBJ1-5; V: TRBV28; CDR3: CASSWDSSGRQPQHF; DNA: TGTGCCAGCAGTTGGGACAGCTCAGGTCGTCAGCCCCAGCATTTT
D: .; size: .; length: 14; J: TRBJ2-5; V: TRBV5-1; CDR3: CASTISTRGETQYF; DNA: TGCGCCAGCACTATTTCGACCCGAGGAGAGACCCAGTACTTC
D: .; size: many; length: 17; J: TRBJ2-2; V: TRBV12-3/TRBV12-4; CDR3: CASSLFRGAGFTGELFF; DNA: TGTGCCAGCAGTTTATTTCGGGGTGCGGGGTTCACCGGGGAGCTGTTTTTT
D: .; size: many; length: 15; J: TRBJ2-3; V: TRBV27; CDR3: CASSPWGLQGNTQYF; DNA: TGTGCCAGCAGCCCCTGGGGCTTGCAGGGGAATACGCAGTATTTT
D: .; size: many; length: 14; J: TRBJ1-5; V: TRBV27; CDR3: CASSWAAGAQPQHF; DNA: TGTGCCAGCAGTTGGGCGGCAGGGGCTCAGCCCCAGCATTTT
D: .; size: .; length: 15; J: TRBJ2-7; V: TRBV4-2; CDR3: CASSQENEPTSEQYF; DNA: TGTGCCAGCAGCCAAGAGAATGAGCCGACGAGCGAGCAGTACTTC
D: .; size: many; length: 12; J: TRBJ2-2; V: TRBV28; CDR3: CASSLSPGELFF; DNA: TGTGCCAGCAGTTTAAGCCCCGGGGAGCTGTTTTTT
D: TRBD2; size: many; length: 18; J: TRBJ2-3; V: TRBV28; CDR3: CASSFVLGSGGNTDTQYF; DNA: TGTGCCAGCAGTTTTGTTTTGGGTAGCGGGGGTAACACAGATACGCAGTATTTT
D: .; size: .; length: 12; J: TRBJ2-3; V: TRBV19; CDR3: CASCGVTDTQYF; DNA: TGTGCCAGTTGCGGGGTCACAGATACGCAGTATTTT
D: TRBD1; size: .; length: 15; J: TRBJ1-4; V: TRBV4-2; CDR3: CASSQAGRGPEKLFF; DNA: TGTGCCAGCAGCCAAGCGGGCAGGGGGCCTGAAAAACTGTTTTTT